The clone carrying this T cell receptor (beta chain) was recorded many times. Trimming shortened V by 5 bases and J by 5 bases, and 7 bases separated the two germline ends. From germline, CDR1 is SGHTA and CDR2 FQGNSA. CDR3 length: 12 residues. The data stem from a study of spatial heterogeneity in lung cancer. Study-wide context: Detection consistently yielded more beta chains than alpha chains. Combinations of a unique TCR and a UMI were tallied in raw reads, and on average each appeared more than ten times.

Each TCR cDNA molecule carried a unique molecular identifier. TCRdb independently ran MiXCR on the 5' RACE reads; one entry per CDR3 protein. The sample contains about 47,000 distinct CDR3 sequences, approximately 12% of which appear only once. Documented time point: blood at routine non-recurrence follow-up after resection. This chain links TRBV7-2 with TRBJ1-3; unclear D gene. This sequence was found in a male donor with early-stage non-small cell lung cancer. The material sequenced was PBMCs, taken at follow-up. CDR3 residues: CASSQDRNTIYF. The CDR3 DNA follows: TGTGCCAGCAGCCAGGACCGAAACACCATATATTTT.